The rows below give T cell receptor beta chains drawn from one sample of a study of a mutant IDH1 vaccine in newly diagnosed glioma. Libraries were prepared by immunoSEQ multiplex PCR; TCRdb keeps only in-frame clonotypes and omits some of them. The repertoire holds 35,000 to 40,000 clones, with 80% to 95% as singletons. The sample in question was PBMCs, obtained from a glioma patient treated with radiotherapy, temozolomide or both. Receptors originate from a young man with glioma. Each CDR3 is given with its conserved first and last residue. D genes are given only for firm matches. Size is omitted from some rows. Given values are once, few, many or a class for expanded clones.

D gene	clone size	V gene	J gene	CDR3 protein	CDR3 DNA
-	-	TRBV6-5	TRBJ2-4	CASSPNRGANQYF	TGTGCCAGCAGTCCAAACCGGGGGGCTAATCAGTACTTC
-	once	TRBV6-6	TRBJ2-5	CASIRGGAQETQYF	TGTGCCAGCATCCGTGGTGGGGCCCAAGAGACCCAGTACTTC
TRBD2	-	TRBV4-1	TRBJ2-3	CASSQDRRLAGGVDTQYF	TGCGCCAGCAGCCAAGATAGGCGACTAGCGGGAGGAGTAGATACGCAGTATTTT
-	-	TRBV4-1	TRBJ2-3	CASSRDIGTQYF	TGCGCCAGCAGCCGGGACATTGGTACGCAGTATTTT
TRBD2	once	TRBV29-1	TRBJ2-3	CSVFNLAGATTQYF	TGCAGCGTTTTCAACCTAGCGGGAGCTACTACGCAGTATTTT
-	-	TRBV7-2	TRBJ1-1	CASSLPLSGPRRVNTEAFF	TGTGCCAGCAGCTTACCCCTCTCGGGCCCAAGGAGAGTGAACACTGAAGCTTTCTTT
-	-	TRBV29-1	TRBJ1-2	CSVEGAGGGYTF	TGCAGCGTTGAAGGGGCAGGCGGCGGCTACACCTTC
-	-	TRBV7-8	TRBJ2-1	CASSRDYNEQFF	TGTGCCAGCAGCCGGGACTACAATGAGCAGTTCTTC
-	-	TRBV30	TRBJ1-1	CAWSVSGFTEAFF	TGTGCCTGGAGTGTATCAGGGTTCACTGAAGCTTTCTTT
TRBD1	-	TRBV2	TRBJ1-1	CASSGMDRTEAFF	TGTGCCAGCAGTGGGATGGACAGGACTGAAGCTTTCTTT
TRBD1	-	TRBV6-5	TRBJ1-3	CASSPDRGGNTIYF	TGTGCCAGCAGCCCTGACAGGGGAGGAAACACCATATATTTT
TRBD1	-	TRBV5-8	TRBJ2-7	CASSFWTGGVYEQYF	TGTGCCAGCAGCTTTTGGACAGGGGGGGTCTACGAGCAGTACTTC
-	-	TRBV28	TRBJ2-1	CASSLKPLSYNEQFF	TGTGCCAGCAGTTTAAAACCCCTCTCCTACAATGAGCAGTTCTTC
-	-	TRBV27	TRBJ2-5	CASSSPLRGETQYF	TGTGCCAGCAGTTCCCCGTTGAGGGGAGAGACCCAGTACTTC
-	-	TRBV5-4	TRBJ2-6	CASSLAGPISGANVLTF	TGTGCCAGCAGCTTGGCGGGACCCATCTCTGGGGCCAACGTCCTGACTTTC
-	-	TRBV2	TRBJ1-4	CASRGDISTGKLFF	TGTGCCAGCAGAGGGGACATCTCCACCGGAAAACTGTTTTTT
TRBD2	-	TRBV27	TRBJ2-5	CASSPQLAGGHRETQYF	TGTGCCAGCAGTCCCCAACTAGCGGGAGGGCATAGGGAGACCCAGTACTTC
TRBD2	-	TRBV18	TRBJ2-3	CASSPTPPGLADGTDTQYF	TGTGCCAGCTCACCAACTCCTCCCGGACTAGCGGATGGCACAGATACGCAGTATTTT
-	-	TRBV10-1	TRBJ2-1	CASSLTGRTPNEQFF	TGCGCCAGCAGCCTTACTGGAAGGACTCCCAATGAGCAGTTCTTC
TRBD2	few	TRBV6-4	TRBJ2-1	CASSDSTSGSNEQFF	TGTGCCAGCAGTGACTCGACTAGCGGGAGCAATGAGCAGTTCTTC
-	once	TRBV11-2	TRBJ1-1	CASSFRLVTEAFF	TGTGCCAGCAGCTTCCGGTTAGTAACTGAAGCTTTCTTT
-	-	TRBV27	TRBJ2-1	CASSSKYNEQFF	TGTGCCAGCAGTTCAAAGTACAATGAGCAGTTCTTC
TRBD1	-	TRBV7-2	TRBJ1-2	CASSAPGQGAETYGYTF	TGTGCCAGCAGCGCTCCGGGACAGGGGGCCGAGACTTATGGCTACACCTTC
-	-	TRBV7-2	TRBJ2-2	CASSLLGKNTGELFF	TGTGCCAGCAGCTTACTGGGAAAGAACACCGGGGAGCTGTTTTTT
-	-	TRBV30	TRBJ2-7	CAWKTFGRYEQYF	TGTGCCTGGAAAACTTTTGGGCGATACGAGCAGTACTTC
TRBD1	-	TRBV4-3	TRBJ1-2	CASSHLTGASGGGYTF	TGCGCCAGCAGCCATCTGACAGGGGCGTCGGGCGGTGGCTACACCTTC
-	-	TRBV4-2	TRBJ1-1	CASSQGGDAFF	TGTGCCAGCAGCCAAGGGGGTGACGCTTTCTTT
-	few	TRBV6-6	TRBJ1-5	CASSRQGGGNQPQHF	TGTGCCAGCAGCCGGCAAGGCGGGGGGAATCAGCCCCAGCATTTT
TRBD1	-	TRBV9	TRBJ2-7	CASSVGQGGYYEQYF	TGTGCCAGCAGCGTAGGACAGGGGGGGTACTACGAGCAGTACTTC
TRBD2	-	TRBV5-1	TRBJ2-3	CASRGASGSTDTQYF	TGCGCCAGCCGCGGGGCTAGCGGGAGTACAGATACGCAGTATTTT
-	-	TRBV29-1	TRBJ1-2	CSVEGSRAGYTF	TGCAGCGTTGAAGGTTCCAGAGCTGGCTACACCTTC
-	-	TRBV27	TRBJ2-7	CASSSFLGSNDEQYF	TGTGCCAGCAGTTCGTTTTTAGGGAGTAACGACGAGCAGTACTTC
TRBD2	-	TRBV29-1	TRBJ2-3	CSVTGLASIGDTQYF	TGCAGCGTTACGGGACTAGCCTCCATTGGAGATACGCAGTATTTT
TRBD1	-	TRBV7-2	TRBJ1-1	CASRRTGVKNTEAFF	TGTGCCAGCAGGCGGACAGGGGTTAAGAACACTGAAGCTTTCTTT
-	-	TRBV7-8	TRBJ2-5	CASSFGRAQETQYF	TGTGCCAGCAGCTTCGGACGGGCCCAAGAGACCCAGTACTTC
-	once	TRBV6-1	TRBJ1-2	CASSEALHYGYTF	TGTGCCAGCAGTGAAGCTCTTCACTATGGCTACACCTTC
-	-	TRBV7-9	TRBJ1-1	CASSLITGNTEAFF	TGTGCCAGCAGCTTGATCACAGGGAACACTGAAGCTTTCTTT
TRBD1	-	TRBV7-7	TRBJ2-3	CASSLGQGPQYF	TGTGCCAGCAGCTTAGGACAGGGTCCGCAGTATTTT
-	-	TRBV19	TRBJ1-1	CASSYLDSRAFF	TGTGCCAGTAGTTATTTGGACAGTCGAGCTTTCTTT
-	-	TRBV6-5	TRBJ2-1	CASSKAIEQFF	TGTGCCAGCAGTAAGGCTATTGAGCAGTTCTTC
TRBD1	once	TRBV6-1	TRBJ1-5	CASSEVGRGNQPQHF	TGTGCCAGCAGTGAAGTAGGCAGGGGGAATCAGCCCCAGCATTTT
TRBD1	-	TRBV19	TRBJ1-2	CASRQGLSGYTF	TGTGCCAGTAGACAGGGGTTGTCTGGCTACACCTTC
TRBD1	-	TRBV5-6	TRBJ1-4	CASSKDRGAGTNEKLFF	TGTGCCAGCAGCAAGGACAGGGGCGCGGGAACTAATGAAAAACTGTTTTTT
-	-	TRBV29-1	TRBJ2-6	CSVTRAGANVLTF	TGCAGCGTTACTAGGGCTGGGGCCAACGTCCTGACTTTC
TRBD2	-	TRBV7-9	TRBJ2-5	CASSFRTSGRGETQYF	TGTGCCAGCAGCTTCCGGACTAGCGGGAGGGGAGAGACCCAGTACTTC
-	-	TRBV14	TRBJ2-5	CASSSGETQYF	TGTGCCAGCAGCTCGGGTGAGACCCAGTACTTC
TRBD1	-	TRBV29-1	TRBJ2-7	CSVLTGSYEQYF	TGCAGCGTTTTGACAGGGTCCTACGAGCAGTACTTC
-	-	TRBV27	TRBJ1-5	CASSLKSNQPQHF	TGTGCCAGCAGTTTAAAAAGCAATCAGCCCCAGCATTTT
TRBD1	-	TRBV5-5	TRBJ1-2	CASSSQGTGYGYTF	TGTGCCAGCAGCTCCCAAGGGACAGGGTATGGCTACACCTTC
-	-	TRBV30	TRBJ2-7	CAWSVDQRYEQYF	TGTGCCTGGAGTGTCGATCAGCGCTACGAGCAGTACTTC